Below, 10 T cell receptor beta chains from the same sample are listed, as sequenced in a study of blood T cell repertoires in COVID-19. Assay used: immunoSEQ multiplex PCR; TCRdb lists only in-frame clones, some missing. The sample includes 300,000 to 350,000 clones, 87% seen only once; the top ten take roughly 8.9%. Sequenced sample: peripheral blood. Every receptor here comes from a man aged 25-45 years with COVID-19, enrolled during active disease.

The V call is TRBV5-6, the J call TRBJ1-5; possibly TRBD1 for D (6 bases). The CDR3 runs to 17 residues. The germline CDR1 and CDR2 sequences are SGHDT and YYEEEE. Trimming took 1 base from V and 0 from J, leaving 14 bases between them. As DNA, the CDR3 is TGTGCCAGCAGCTTGTCCAGGGGAAGCTATAGCAATCAGCCCCAGCATTTT. It specifies CASSLSRGSYSNQPQHF.

The chain has TRBV11-2 and TRBJ2-7; 11 bases are shared with TRBD2. Germline CDR1 and CDR2: SGHAT and FQNNGV. CDR3 length equals 17 residues. J gave up 1 base and V 0 bases, and 5 bases lay outside the gene matches. CDR3 region: CASSLDLAGGLSYEQYF. The DNA for the CDR3 is TGTGCCAGCAGCTTAGACCTAGCGGGAGGTCTTTCCTACGAGCAGTACTTC.

This clone showed up just once. The chain combines TRBV7-9 with TRBJ2-7, with a tentative D call TRBD1 (6 bases). Germline values: CDR1 SEHNR, CDR2 FQNEAQ (reference sequence). This CDR3 contains 13 residues. V lost 3 bases to trimming and J lost 5 bases, with 11 bases between them. In DNA form, the CDR3 reads TGTGCCAGCAGCTTCGACAGGAACGACGAGCAGTACTTC. This gives the protein CASSFDRNDEQYF.

This rearrangement joins TRBV15 to TRBJ1-2; TRBD1 is a possible D gene (6 bases). Between the trimmed V and J ends, which lost 0 bases and 8 bases, there was a span of 13 bases. CDR3 length: 14 residues. In germline, CDR1 is LNHNV, CDR2 YYDKDF (reference sequence). CDR3 nucleotide sequence: TGTGCCACCAGCAGAGACCCCACAGGGACCGGCTACACCTTC. It yields the protein CATSRDPTGTGYTF.

The gene calls are TRBV27 and TRBJ2-5, with 13 nucleotides matching TRBD2. V shed 2 bases and J 5 bases; nucleotides not matched to a gene: 2. The germline CDR1 and CDR2 sequences are MNHEY and SMNVEV (reference sequence). The CDR3 has 15 amino acids. CDR3 residues: CASSLTSGRGETQYF. CDR3 coding DNA: TGTGCCAGCAGTTTAACTAGCGGGAGGGGGGAGACCCAGTACTTC.

The V gene is TRBV2, the J gene TRBJ1-4; D gene unclear. V was cut by 8 bases and J by 5 bases, with 9 bases left in between. The germline gives CDR1 SNHLY, CDR2 FYNNEI. The CDR3 totals 12 residues. The CDR3 sequence: CASSEGNEKLFF. The CDR3 nucleotides are TGTGCCAGCTCGGAGGGAAATGAAAAACTGTTTTTT.

V gene TRBV4-2 combines with J gene TRBJ2-3; 14 positions match TRBD2. In germline, CDR1 is LGHNA, CDR2 YNFKEQ. With 0 bases clipped from V and 1 base from J, the junction kept 12 bases outside the gene matches. The CDR3 totals 21 residues. CDR3 DNA: TGTGCCAGCAGCCAAGACCCCCGGACTAGCGGGAGGTGGGGGGGCACAGATACGCAGTATTTT. Amino acid sequence: CASSQDPRTSGRWGGTDTQYF.

The genes are TRBV24-1 and TRBJ2-1, with D perhaps TRBD2 (5 bases). The CDR3 sequence is 16 residues long. Trimming removed 2 bases from V and 3 bases from J, with 13 bases in between. Per the germline V gene, CDR1 is KGHDR and CDR2 is SFDVKD. The CDR3 coding sequence is TGTGCCACCAGTGATTCTTCCCCGGAGGACTACAATGAGCAGTTCTTC. Its protein is CATSDSSPEDYNEQFF.

This clone came up once. This CDR3 is CASSLKRGELFF. For the CDR3, the DNA is TGTGCCAGCAGTTTGAAGCGGGGGGAGCTGTTTTTT. The chain joins TRBV12-3 or TRBV12-4 to TRBJ2-2; TRBD2 might be the D (5 bases). CDR3 length: 12 amino acids. V shed 3 bases and J shed 8 bases, with 7 bases lying between them.

V and J are TRBV29-1 and TRBJ2-3; 10 bases are a match to TRBD2. This CDR3 region has 14 residues. V lost 8 bases, J lost 4 bases, and 9 bases stayed unmatched. The germline gives CDR1 SQVTM, CDR2 ANQGSEA. The CDR3 here is CSFQREGGSDTQYF. CDR3 in DNA: TGCAGCTTCCAGCGGGAGGGAGGGTCAGATACGCAGTATTTT.